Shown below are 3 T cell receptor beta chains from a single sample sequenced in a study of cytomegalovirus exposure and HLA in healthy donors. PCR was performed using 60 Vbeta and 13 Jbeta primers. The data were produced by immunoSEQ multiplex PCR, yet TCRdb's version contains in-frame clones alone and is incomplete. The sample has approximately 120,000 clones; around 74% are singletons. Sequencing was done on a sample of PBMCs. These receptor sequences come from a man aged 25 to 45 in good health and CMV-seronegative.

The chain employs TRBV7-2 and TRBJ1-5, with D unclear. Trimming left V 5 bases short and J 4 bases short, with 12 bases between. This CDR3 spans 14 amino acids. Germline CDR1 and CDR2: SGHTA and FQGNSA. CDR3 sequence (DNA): TGTGCCAGCAGCCAGTCAGGAGGAAATCAGCCCCAGCATTTT. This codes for CASSQSGGNQPQHF.

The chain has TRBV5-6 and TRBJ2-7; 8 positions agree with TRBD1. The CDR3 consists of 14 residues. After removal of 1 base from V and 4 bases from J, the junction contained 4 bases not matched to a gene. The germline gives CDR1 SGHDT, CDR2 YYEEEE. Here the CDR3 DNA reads TGTGCCAGCAGCTTGCGACAGGGGATATACGAGCAGTACTTC. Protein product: CASSLRQGIYEQYF.

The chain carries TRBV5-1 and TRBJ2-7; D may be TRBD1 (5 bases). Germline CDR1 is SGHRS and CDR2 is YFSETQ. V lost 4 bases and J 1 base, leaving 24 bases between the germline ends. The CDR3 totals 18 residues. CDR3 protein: CASSAEQGHLDRSYEQYF. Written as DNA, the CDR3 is TGCGCCAGCAGCGCCGAGCAGGGCCACCTTGATCGGTCCTACGAGCAGTACTTC.